Listed below are T cell receptor beta chains from one sample, sequenced in a study of cytomegalovirus exposure and HLA in healthy donors. Assay used: immunoSEQ multiplex PCR; TCRdb lists only in-frame clones, some missing. The sample shows 60,000 or so clones, around 92% of them seen only once. The specimen sequenced was PBMCs. These receptors all stem from a man aged 25 to 45 in good health and CMV-seropositive. Each CDR3 is given without its conserved first and last residue. The D gene is left open where the match is weak.

TRBV5-1 TRBD1 ASSLIWDREAEQY
TRBV20-1 - SVGRGEKLF
TRBV11-1 TRBD2 ASSHTSGTTYNEQF
TRBV5-1 TRBD2 ASSLELAGGSSPMSEQY
TRBV5-1 - ASSTTGQNNSPLH
TRBV30 TRBD1 AWSERTGVLYGYT
TRBV6-1 TRBD2 ASSEAGAGGPNTQY
TRBV28 - ASSLSRDGYT
TRBV2 TRBD1 ASSGDSVYEQY
TRBV6-5 - ASKEISANEQF